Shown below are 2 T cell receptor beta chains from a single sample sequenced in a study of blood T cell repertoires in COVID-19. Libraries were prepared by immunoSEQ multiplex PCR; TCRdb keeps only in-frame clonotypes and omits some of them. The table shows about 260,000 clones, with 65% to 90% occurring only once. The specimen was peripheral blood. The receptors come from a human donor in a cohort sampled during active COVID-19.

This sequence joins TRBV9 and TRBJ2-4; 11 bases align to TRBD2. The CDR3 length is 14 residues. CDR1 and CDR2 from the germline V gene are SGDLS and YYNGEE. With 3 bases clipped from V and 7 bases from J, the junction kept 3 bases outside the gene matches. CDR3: CASSGRLAGNIQYF. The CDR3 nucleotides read TGTGCCAGCAGCGGAAGACTAGCGGGGAACATTCAGTACTTC. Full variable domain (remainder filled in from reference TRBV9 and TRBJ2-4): DSGVTQTPKHLITATGQRVTLRCSPRSGDLSVYWYQQSLDQGLQFLIQYYNGEERAKGNILERFSAQQFPDLHSELNLSSLELGDSALYFCASSGRLAGNIQYFGAGTRLSVL.

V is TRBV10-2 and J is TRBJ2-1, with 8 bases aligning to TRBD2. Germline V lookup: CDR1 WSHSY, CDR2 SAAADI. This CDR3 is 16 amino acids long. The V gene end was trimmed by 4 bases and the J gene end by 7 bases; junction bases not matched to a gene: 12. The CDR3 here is CASSGYGLASPNEQFF. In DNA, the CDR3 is TGCGCCAGCAGTGGATATGGACTAGCTTCACCTAATGAGCAGTTCTTC.